This TCR beta chain was captured by sequencing in a study of shared clonotypes between healthy human individuals (dated by TCRdb to about 2020). General notes on the study: The cohort comprised two women and three men aged 18 to 49 years. Between about 0.8 and 9 billion PBMCs per donor were obtained by leukapheresis. Libraries were prepared and TCR repertoires were sequenced by different laboratories using diverse techniques, in order to increase sequencing depth and limit assay-specific biases. To estimate repertoire size and how much clonotypes are shared between individuals, the study performed deep sequencing of blood TCR repertoires from five healthy adults. The investigation overall reported the following: Only blood was sampled, and tissue TCR repertoires likely differ from those in blood. The small number of donors limited the genetic and exposure-history diversity represented. Based on pairwise subsampling, the degree of clonotype sharing among donors was expected to be affected by sequencing depth.

Donors were healthy HIV-negative adults with no recently reported acute infections or vaccinations. Only Caucasian adults living in Nashville, Tennessee, USA were represented among the donors. In the unsorted samples, tens of millions of PBMCs were counted, and genomic DNA was extracted using the QIAamp DNA Blood Mini kit. After blood collection by leukapheresis, PBMCs were isolated using Ficoll-Histopaque density gradient centrifugation and then cryopreserved in the vapor phase of liquid nitrogen. The CDR3 numbers 15 residues from cysteine through phenylalanine. Of the read, only the CDR3 DNA is kept; its 45 bases are in frame from base 1. The germline V gene supplies CDR1 SGHRS and CDR2 YFSETQ. A distance of 16 bases separates the germline ends of V and J, which lose 3 bases and 4 bases respectively. Using the deep immunoSEQ assay, TCR CDR3 regions were amplified from genomic DNA by multiplex PCR. Extracted genomic DNA from each cell subset was spread evenly across all wells of several immunoSEQ 96-well plates, with each plate serving as a replicate. For unsorted PBMC, 250 to 300 ng of genomic DNA, equivalent to 25,000 to 35,000 T cell genomes, went into each replicate PCR. Unsorted PBMC genomic DNA was sequenced across ten immunoSEQ deep assay plates. Purified libraries were measured with a Qubit 3.0 fluorometer, size-checked on a Bioanalyzer 2100, and measured again with the KAPA Library Quantification kit. Every immunoSEQ 96-well plate was sequenced on a separate single-read 150-cycle Illumina NextSeq 550 flow cell. In the original analysis: Because the immunoSEQ output included only junctional sequences and no quality scores, the filtering could not be the same as the filtering used for full-length reads. Sequences were annotated with PyIR, a Python wrapper for IgBLAST v1.9, and V/J genes and CDR3 were assigned using IMGT germline references. Any read was removed if the V/J assignment was weak (E-value above 1e-6), the CDR3 was missing, or the read contained stop codons, out-of-frame junctions, or ambiguous translated residues. A V3J clonotype was defined by an identical inferred V gene, J gene, and CDR3 amino acid sequence. Percentage overlap between repertoires was calculated by dividing the number of shared unique clonotypes by the size of the smaller repertoire. Three approaches were used to assess repertoire richness: RTK rarefaction, the Chao1 estimator, and Recon v2.1 estimates of unobserved clonotypes. In TCRdb, the immuneACCESS table is reduced to in-frame sequences with V and J assigned. These tables do not hold every clone; where another copy was compared, an unresolved V gene accounts for under half, and the others remain unexplained. V and J calls and clone size are given by that table; D and trimming were obtained from the DNA. The sample includes about 480,000 clones, with 60% to 80% observed a single time. Around 13% of the sample comes from the top ten.

About this clone: Its antigen has not been determined. Base-call qualities are not available, and no considerably larger clone is one nucleotide away.

The sequenced material came from PBMCs. The V and J genes are TRBV5-1 and TRBJ1-2; perhaps TRBD1 is the D gene, with 6 bases matching. This clonotype was obtained from a middle-aged woman in good health. Some clones in this sample may be carry-over from other donors' samples. The DNA reads as follows: TGCGCCAGCAGCTCCTCTTCGACAGGTGGCTATGGCTACACCTTC. The resulting protein is CASSSSSTGGYGYTF. Full variable domain (CDR3 extended with the reference TRBV5-1 and TRBJ1-2 proteins): KAGVTQTPRYLIKTRGQQVTLSCSPISGHRSVSWYQQTPGQGLQFLFEYFSETQRNKGNFPGRFSGRQFSNSRSEMNVSTLELGDSALYLCASSSSSTGGYGYTFGSGTRLTVV.